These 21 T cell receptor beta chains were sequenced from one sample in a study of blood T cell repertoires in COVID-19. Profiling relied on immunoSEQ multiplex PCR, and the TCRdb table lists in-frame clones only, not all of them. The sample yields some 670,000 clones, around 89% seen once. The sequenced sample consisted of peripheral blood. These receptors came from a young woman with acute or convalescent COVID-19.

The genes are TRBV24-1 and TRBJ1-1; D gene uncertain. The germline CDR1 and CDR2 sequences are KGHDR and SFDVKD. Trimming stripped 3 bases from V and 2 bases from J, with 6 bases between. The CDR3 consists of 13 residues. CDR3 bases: TGTGCCACCAGTGATCCCTCTAACACTGAAGCTTTCTTT. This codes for CATSDPSNTEAFF.

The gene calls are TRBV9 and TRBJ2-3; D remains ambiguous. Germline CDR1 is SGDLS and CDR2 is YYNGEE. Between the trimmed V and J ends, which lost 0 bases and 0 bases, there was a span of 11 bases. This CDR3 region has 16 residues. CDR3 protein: CASSVGAVGSTDTQYF. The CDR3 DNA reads TGTGCCAGCAGCGTAGGCGCGGTCGGAAGCACAGATACGCAGTATTTT.

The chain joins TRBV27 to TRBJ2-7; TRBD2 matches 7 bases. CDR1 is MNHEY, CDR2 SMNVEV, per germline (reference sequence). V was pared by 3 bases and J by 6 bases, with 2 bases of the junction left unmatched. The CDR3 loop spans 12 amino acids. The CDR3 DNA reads TGTGCCAGCAGTTTGTGGGGGGGCGAGCAGTACTTC. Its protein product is CASSLWGGEQYF.

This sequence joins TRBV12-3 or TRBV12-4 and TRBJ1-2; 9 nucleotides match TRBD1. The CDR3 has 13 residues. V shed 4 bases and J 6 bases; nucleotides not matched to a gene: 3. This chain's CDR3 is CASSWTGDDGYTF. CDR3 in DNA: TGTGCCAGCAGTTGGACAGGGGATGATGGCTACACCTTC.

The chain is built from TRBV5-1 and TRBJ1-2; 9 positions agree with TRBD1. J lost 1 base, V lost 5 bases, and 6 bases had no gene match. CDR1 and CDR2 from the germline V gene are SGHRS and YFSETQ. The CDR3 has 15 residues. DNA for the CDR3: TGCGCCAGCAGGGAAGGGACAGGGAATAACTATGGCTACACCTTC. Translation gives CASREGTGNNYGYTF.

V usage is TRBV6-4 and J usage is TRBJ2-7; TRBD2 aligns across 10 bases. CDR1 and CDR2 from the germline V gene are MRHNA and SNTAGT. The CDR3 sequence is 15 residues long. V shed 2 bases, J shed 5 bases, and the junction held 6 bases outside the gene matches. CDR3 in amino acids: CASSDQRGGGDEQYF. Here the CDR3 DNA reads TGTGCCAGCAGTGACCAGCGGGGGGGCGGCGACGAGCAGTACTTC.

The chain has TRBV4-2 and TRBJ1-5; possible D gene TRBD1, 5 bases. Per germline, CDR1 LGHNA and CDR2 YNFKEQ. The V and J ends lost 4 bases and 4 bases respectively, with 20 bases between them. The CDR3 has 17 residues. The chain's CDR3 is CASSPWPAGPRNQPQHF. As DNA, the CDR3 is TGTGCCAGCAGCCCCTGGCCGGCAGGGCCGAGGAATCAGCCCCAGCATTTT.

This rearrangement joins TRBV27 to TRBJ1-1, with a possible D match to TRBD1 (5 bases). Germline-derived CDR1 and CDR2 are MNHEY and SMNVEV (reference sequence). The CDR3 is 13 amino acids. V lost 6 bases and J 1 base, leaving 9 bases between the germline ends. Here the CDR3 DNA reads TGTGCCAGCAGCAGGGTTCCGAACACTGAAGCTTTCTTT. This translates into CASSRVPNTEAFF.

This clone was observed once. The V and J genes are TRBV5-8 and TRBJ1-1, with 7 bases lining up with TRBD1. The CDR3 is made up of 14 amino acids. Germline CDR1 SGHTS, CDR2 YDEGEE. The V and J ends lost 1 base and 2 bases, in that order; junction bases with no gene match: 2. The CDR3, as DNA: TGTGCCAGCAGCTTGACAGGGGTAAACACTGAAGCTTTCTTT. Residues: CASSLTGVNTEAFF. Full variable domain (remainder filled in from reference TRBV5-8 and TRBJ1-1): EAGVTQSPTHLIKTRGQQATLRCSPISGHTSVYWYQQALGLGLQFLLWYDEGEERNRGNFPPRFSGRQFPNYSSELNVNALELEDSALYLCASSLTGVNTEAFFGQGTRLTVV.

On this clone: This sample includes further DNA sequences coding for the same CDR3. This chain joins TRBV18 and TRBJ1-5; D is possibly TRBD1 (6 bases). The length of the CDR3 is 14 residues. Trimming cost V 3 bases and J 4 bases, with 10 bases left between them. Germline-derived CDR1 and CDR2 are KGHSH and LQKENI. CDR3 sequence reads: CASSPRQGNQPQHF. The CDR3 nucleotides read TGTGCCAGCTCACCCAGGCAGGGGAATCAGCCCCAGCATTTT.

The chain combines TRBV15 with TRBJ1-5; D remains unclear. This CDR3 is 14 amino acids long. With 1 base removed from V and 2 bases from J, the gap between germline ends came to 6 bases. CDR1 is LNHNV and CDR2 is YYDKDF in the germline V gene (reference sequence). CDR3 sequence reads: CATSRVSGNQPQHF. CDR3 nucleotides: TGTGCCACCAGCAGAGTTTCAGGCAATCAGCCCCAGCATTTT.

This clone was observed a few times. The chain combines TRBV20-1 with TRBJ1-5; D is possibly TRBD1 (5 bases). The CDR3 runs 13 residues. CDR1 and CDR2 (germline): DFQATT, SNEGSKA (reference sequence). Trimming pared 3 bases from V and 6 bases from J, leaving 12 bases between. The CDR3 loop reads CSASGDGSQPQHF. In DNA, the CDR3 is TGCAGTGCTAGTGGGGACGGGAGTCAGCCCCAGCATTTT.

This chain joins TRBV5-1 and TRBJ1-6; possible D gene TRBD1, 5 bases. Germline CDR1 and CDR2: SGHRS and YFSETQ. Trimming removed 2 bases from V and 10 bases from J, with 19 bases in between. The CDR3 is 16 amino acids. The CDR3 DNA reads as TGCGCCAGCAGCTTCCTACGGGGGGGTAGTGTCTCACCCCTCCACTTT. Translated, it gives CASSFLRGGSVSPLHF. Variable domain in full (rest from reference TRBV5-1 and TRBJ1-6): KAGVTQTPRYLIKTRGQQVTLSCSPISGHRSVSWYQQTPGQGLQFLFEYFSETQRNKGNFPGRFSGRQFSNSRSEMNVSTLELGDSALYLCASSFLRGGSVSPLHFGNGTRLTVT.

The CDR3 here is CATSRATFNRADTQYF. CDR3 DNA sequence: TGTGCCACCAGCAGAGCAACCTTTAACAGGGCAGATACGCAGTATTTT. The rearrangement uses TRBV15 and TRBJ2-3, with D perhaps TRBD1 (6 bases). Between the trimmed V and J ends, which lost 1 base and 4 bases, there was a span of 15 bases. Per the germline V gene, CDR1 is LNHNV and CDR2 is YYDKDF (reference sequence). This CDR3 is 16 amino acids long.

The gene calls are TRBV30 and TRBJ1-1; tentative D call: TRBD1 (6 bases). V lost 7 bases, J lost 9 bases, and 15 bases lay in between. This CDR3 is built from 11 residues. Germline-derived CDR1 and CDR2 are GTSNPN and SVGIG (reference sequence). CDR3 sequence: CASKGGGKAFF. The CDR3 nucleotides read TGTGCCTCCAAAGGGGGGGGGAAAGCTTTCTTT.

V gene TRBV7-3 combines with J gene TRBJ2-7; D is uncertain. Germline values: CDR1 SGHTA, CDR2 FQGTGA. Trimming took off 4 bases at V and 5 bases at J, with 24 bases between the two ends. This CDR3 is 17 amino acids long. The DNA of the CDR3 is TGTGCCAGCAGCTCCGTGGCCTATGGAGAGGTTGGAGACGAGCAGTACTTC. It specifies CASSSVAYGEVGDEQYF. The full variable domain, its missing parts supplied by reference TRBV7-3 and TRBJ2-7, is GAGVSQTPSNKVTEKGKYVELRCDPISGHTALYWYRQSLGQGPEFLIYFQGTGAADDSGLPNDRFFAVRPEGSVSTLKIQRTERGDSAVYLCASSSVAYGEVGDEQYFGPGTRLTVT.

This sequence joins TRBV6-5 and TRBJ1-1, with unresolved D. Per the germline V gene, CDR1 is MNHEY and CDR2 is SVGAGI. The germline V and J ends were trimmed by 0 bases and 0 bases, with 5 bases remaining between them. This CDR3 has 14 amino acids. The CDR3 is CASSYSLMNTEAFF. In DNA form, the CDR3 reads TGTGCCAGCAGTTACTCCCTAATGAACACTGAAGCTTTCTTT.

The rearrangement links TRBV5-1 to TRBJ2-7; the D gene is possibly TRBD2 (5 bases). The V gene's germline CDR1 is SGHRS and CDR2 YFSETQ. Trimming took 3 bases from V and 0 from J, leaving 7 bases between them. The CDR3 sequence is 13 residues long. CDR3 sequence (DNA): TGCGCCAGCAGCTCCGGGGTCTCCTACGAGCAGTACTTC. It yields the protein CASSSGVSYEQYF.

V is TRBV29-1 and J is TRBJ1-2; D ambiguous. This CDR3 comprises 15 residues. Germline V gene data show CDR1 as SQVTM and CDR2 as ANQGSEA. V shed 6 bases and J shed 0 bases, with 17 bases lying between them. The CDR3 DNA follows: TGCAGCGTCTTCAAGGAGGGTTTTACTAACTATGGCTACACCTTC. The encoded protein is CSVFKEGFTNYGYTF.

CDR3 protein: CASSLVGQPNTEAFF. CDR3 DNA: TGTGCCAGCAGCTTGGTAGGACAGCCGAACACTGAAGCTTTCTTT. This chain joins TRBV5-4 and TRBJ1-1, with D possibly matching TRBD1 (6 bases). The CDR3 sequence is 15 residues long. Trimming left V 0 bases short and J 1 base short, with 10 bases between. CDR1 SGHNT and CDR2 YYREEE come from the germline V gene (reference sequence). Full variable domain (missing parts from reference TRBV5-4 and TRBJ1-1): ETGVTQSPTHLIKTRGQQVTLRCSSQSGHNTVSWYQQALGQGPQFIFQYYREEENGRGNFPPRFSGLQFPNYSSELNVNALELDDSALYLCASSLVGQPNTEAFFGQGTRLTVV.

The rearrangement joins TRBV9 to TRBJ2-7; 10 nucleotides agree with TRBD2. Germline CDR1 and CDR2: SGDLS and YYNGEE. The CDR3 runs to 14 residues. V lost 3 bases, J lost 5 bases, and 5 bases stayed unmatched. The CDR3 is CASSASGGANEQYF. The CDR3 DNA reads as TGTGCCAGCAGCGCGAGCGGGGGGGCGAACGAGCAGTACTTC.